The clone carrying this T cell receptor (beta chain) was observed a handful of times. Its specificity is unknown. The data derive from a study of T cells after yellow fever vaccination. On the study more broadly: Fractions containing few cells were prepared with SMART-Seq v4 Ultra Low Input. Overall study findings and caveats: Of the clonotypes, a small share occurred in both CD4 and CD8 compartments. Booster samples showed a return of most primary-vaccination clones (under 97% CD4, around 88% CD8).

Using its own MiXCR run on the 5' RACE reads, TCRdb lists one record per CDR3 protein. The top ten hold roughly 18% of the sample, which has more than 350,000 distinct CDR3 sequences, more than 9% seen once. The CDR3 is made up of 13 amino acids. Germline CDR1 and CDR2: ENHRY and SYGVKD. V shed 7 bases and J shed 3 bases, with 13 bases lying between them. This chain uses TRBV10-3 with TRBJ2-7, with D uncertain. The sequencing here drew on PBMCs, taken on the day of the first yellow fever vaccination. The TCR sequence derives from a man aged 18 to 30 who received the YFV17D yellow fever vaccine. Written as DNA, the CDR3 is TGTGCCATCATGGCTGGGGAAATCTACGAGCAGTACTTC. The encoded protein is CAIMAGEIYEQYF.